This is a list of T cell receptor beta chains from one sample in a study of siplizumab effects on memory and regulatory T cells. Profiled with immunoSEQ multiplex PCR; TCRdb holds only in-frame clones, not every one. This sample carries roughly 60,000 clones, more than 80% of them seen once, and the ten largest clones take around 40%. The sample was CD8+ T cells sorted from blood. The receptors were gathered from a human donor in good health. Both conserved end residues are part of each CDR3. A D gene is named only where the DNA matches it firmly. Clone size is not always given. Where it is, it says once, few, many or a class for expanded clones.

-	TRBV18	TRBD2	TRBJ2-1	TGTGCCAGCTCACCTCCGGGACTAGCGGGCTACAATGAGCAGTTCTTC	CASSPPGLAGYNEQFF
-	TRBV2	-	TRBJ2-7	TGTGCCAGCAGAACCACAGGACCCGAGCAGTACTTC	CASRTTGPEQYF
-	TRBV27	TRBD2	TRBJ2-7	TGTGCCAGCAGTCACCTCGAGGGACTAGCACACGAGCAGTACTTC	CASSHLEGLAHEQYF
-	TRBV27	-	TRBJ2-1	TGTGCCAGCAGTCCCCGTGGAGGGTTGTACAATGAGCAGTTCTTC	CASSPRGGLYNEQFF
-	TRBV6-9	-	TRBJ1-1	TGTGCCAGCAGTTCGTGGACTGAAGCTTTCTTT	CASSSWTEAFF
-	TRBV2	-	TRBJ2-1	TGTGCCAGCGGAGGGGACAATGAGCAGTTCTTC	CASGGDNEQFF
-	TRBV19	TRBD2	TRBJ2-1	TGTGCCACCACTCCCCCGGGACTAGCGGGTTATGAGCAGTTCTTC	CATTPPGLAGYEQFF
-	TRBV5-4	-	TRBJ1-6	TGTGCCAGCAGCTTGGGCAGGGTTAATTCACCCCTCCACTTT	CASSLGRVNSPLHF
-	TRBV10-3	TRBD1	TRBJ2-2	TGTGCCATCGGGACAGTTAACACCGGGGAGCTGTTTTTT	CAIGTVNTGELFF
-	TRBV6-5	TRBD1	TRBJ2-7	TGTGCCAGCAGTTACGGACAGGGAAGAAACTACGAGCAGTACTTC	CASSYGQGRNYEQYF
-	TRBV11-2	TRBD2	TRBJ2-3	TGTGCCAGCAGCCTTTCATCGGGGCGGGGGATGACAGATACGCAGTATTTT	CASSLSSGRGMTDTQYF
-	TRBV28	-	TRBJ1-2	TGTGCCAGCAGCCCGGACAAACCCTATGGCTACACCTTC	CASSPDKPYGYTF
-	TRBV6-6	TRBD1	TRBJ1-2	TGTGCCAGCAGGGACAGGGAAGGCTATGGCTACACCTTC	CASRDREGYGYTF
-	TRBV9	-	TRBJ2-3	TGTGCCAGCAGCCCAGAGGACTTCACCACAGATACGCAGTATTTT	CASSPEDFTTDTQYF
-	TRBV10-1	-	TRBJ2-1	TGCGCCGGAAGGACAGACTACACATTGCAGTTCTTC	CAGRTDYTLQFF
-	TRBV5-1	-	TRBJ2-7	TGCGCCAGCAGCCCCAAGGGTACTAGGAGCTCCTACGAGCAGTACTTC	CASSPKGTRSSYEQYF
-	TRBV7-9	-	TRBJ1-1	TGTGCCAGCAGCTTAGAAGGCAGGGGCCACATGAACACTGAAGCTTTCTTT	CASSLEGRGHMNTEAFF
-	TRBV4-1	TRBD2	TRBJ2-5	TGCGCCAGCAGCCAAGCGGGGGCGGGAGGAGGGAAAGAGACCCAGTACTTC	CASSQAGAGGGKETQYF
-	TRBV7-9	-	TRBJ2-4	TGTGCCAGCAGCTCCCCGCTAGCCAAAAACATTCAGTACTTC	CASSSPLAKNIQYF
once	TRBV30	-	TRBJ2-3	TGTGCCTGGAGTGTAGTGGGAGCAGATACGCAGTATTTT	CAWSVVGADTQYF
-	TRBV4-1	TRBD1	TRBJ1-2	TGCGCCAGCAGCCCCGGACAGGCCCTCAATGGCTACACCTTC	CASSPGQALNGYTF
-	TRBV27	-	TRBJ1-2	TGTGCCACCCTGACGGGACGGTATGGCTACACCTTC	CATLTGRYGYTF
-	TRBV21-1	-	TRBJ1-5	TGTGCCAGCAGCAAAAGGAGGTGCCAGCCCCAGCATTTT	CASSKRRCQPQHF
-	TRBV5-1	-	TRBJ2-6	TGCGCCAGCAGCTTGGAACCCTCTGGGGCCAACGTCCTGACTTTC	CASSLEPSGANVLTF
-	TRBV14	TRBD2	TRBJ2-2	TGTGCCAGCAGCAAGCGGGAGTATCCCGGGGAGCTGTTTTTT	CASSKREYPGELFF
-	TRBV7-2	-	TRBJ2-3	TGTGCCAGCAGCTTAGGTGGGTCTACCAGCACAGATACGCAGTATTTT	CASSLGGSTSTDTQYF
-	TRBV9	-	TRBJ2-1	TGTGCCAGCAGCCCAAGGGGGGGGCCCAATGAGCAGTTCTTC	CASSPRGGPNEQFF